This entry lists 30 T cell receptor beta chains sequenced from one sample in a study of blood T cell repertoires in COVID-19. Profiling relied on immunoSEQ multiplex PCR, and the TCRdb table lists in-frame clones only, not all of them. The table has some 150,000 clones, roughly four fifths seen once. Sequencing was carried out using peripheral blood. These receptors were obtained from a woman aged 80 or over with acute or convalescent COVID-19.

The chain carries TRBV6-5 and TRBJ1-5; D perhaps matches TRBD1 (5 bases). With 5 bases removed from V and 3 bases from J, the gap between germline ends came to 11 bases. Germline V gives CDR1 MNHEY, CDR2 SVGAGI. This CDR3 has 14 amino acids. The DNA of the CDR3 is TGTGCCAGCAGTCTTGACAGCTCCAATCAGCCCCAGCATTTT. It codes for CASSLDSSNQPQHF.

This clone was observed a single time. DNA for the CDR3: TGCGCCAGCAGCTGGAACCATGACAGAGGCAATGAGCAGTTCTTC. The encoded protein is CASSWNHDRGNEQFF. The chain uses TRBV5-1 and TRBJ2-1; a possible D gene is TRBD1 (5 bases). This CDR3 spans 15 amino acids. The germline V gene encodes CDR1 SGHRS and CDR2 YFSETQ. Between the trimmed V and J ends, which lost 3 bases and 6 bases, there was a span of 16 bases.

The chain is built from TRBV28 and TRBJ1-6, with D possibly TRBD1 on 5 matching bases. Trimming cost V 7 bases and J 9 bases, with 13 bases left between them. Per the germline V gene, CDR1 is MDHEN and CDR2 is SYDVKM. The CDR3 has 13 amino acids. This CDR3 reads CASIGTGVSPLHF. The CDR3 DNA is TGTGCCAGCATAGGGACGGGGGTTTCACCCCTCCACTTT. Combining the CDR3 with reference TRBV28 and TRBJ1-6 gives the whole variable domain DVKVTQSSRYLVKRTGEKVFLECVQDMDHENMFWYRQDPGLGLRLIYFSYDVKMKEKGDIPEGYSVSREKKERFSLILESASTNQTSMYLCASIGTGVSPLHFGNGTRLTVT.

This clone was detected a few times. The chain carries TRBV7-2 and TRBJ2-7; a possible D gene is TRBD1 (6 bases). The CDR3 is 13 residues long. CDR1 and CDR2 from the germline V gene are SGHTA and FQGNSA. Deletions cut 0 bases from V and 3 bases from J, with 6 bases between. CDR3 residues: CASSLAGGYEQYF. CDR3 nucleotide sequence: TGTGCCAGCAGCTTAGCAGGGGGCTACGAGCAGTACTTC.

This clone was counted only a few times. This rearrangement joins TRBV5-4 to TRBJ1-2; D might be TRBD1 (6 bases). The V and J ends lost 4 bases and 4 bases respectively, with 11 bases between them. The CDR3 runs to 13 residues. Germline CDR1 and CDR2: SGHNT and YYREEE (reference sequence). The CDR3 spells CASSIAGAYGYTF. The DNA of the CDR3 is TGTGCCAGCAGCATCGCAGGGGCCTATGGCTACACCTTC.

The chain uses TRBV6-6 and TRBJ1-2; D is perhaps TRBD1 (5 bases). Germline loops: CDR1 MNHNY, CDR2 SVGAGI (reference sequence). Trimming removed 6 bases at V and 3 bases at J, with 14 bases between. The CDR3 totals 14 residues. CDR3 bases: TGTGCCAGCAGGCCTCAGGGTTGGCACTATGGCTACACCTTC. It specifies CASRPQGWHYGYTF.

V and J are TRBV3-1 (or the pseudogene TRBV3-2) and TRBJ2-7; TRBD2 might be the D (5 bases). The CDR3 consists of 14 residues. Germline assignment: CDR1 LGHDT and CDR2 YNNKEL (reference sequence). Trimming left V 2 bases short and J 1 base short, with 9 bases between. This chain's CDR3 is CASSQPGSSYEQYF. DNA for the CDR3: TGTGCCAGCAGCCAACCGGGGAGTTCCTACGAGCAGTACTTC.

This sequence joins TRBV3-1 (or the pseudogene TRBV3-2) and TRBJ1-3; D remains unclear. CDR3 length: 15 residues. V lost 1 base to trimming and J lost 4 bases, with 11 bases between them. In germline, CDR1 is LGHDT, CDR2 YNNKEL (reference sequence). CDR3 sequence: CASSQARGGGNTIYF. The CDR3 nucleotides are TGTGCCAGCAGCCAAGCCCGAGGTGGGGGAAACACCATATATTTT.

V and J are TRBV2 and TRBJ1-1, with D unresolved. Deletions cut 5 bases from V and 1 base from J, with 11 bases between. CDR1 is SNHLY, CDR2 FYNNEI, per germline. The CDR3 is 14 residues long. CDR3 in amino acids: CASSFYGRNTEAFF. DNA of the CDR3: TGTGCCAGCAGTTTTTATGGCCGGAACACTGAAGCTTTCTTT.

This clone was counted only a few times. The rearrangement joins TRBV18 to TRBJ1-1; 8 bases are a match to TRBD1. Germline V gene data show CDR1 as KGHSH and CDR2 as LQKENI. The ends lost 3 bases at V and 6 bases at J; junction bases unmatched: 6. There are 14 residues in the CDR3. CDR3 sequence: CASSPSDRASEAFF. DNA for the CDR3: TGTGCCAGCTCACCCTCGGACAGGGCCTCTGAAGCTTTCTTT.

This clone was counted a few times. The chain uses TRBV5-6 and TRBJ1-2; D perhaps matches TRBD1 (5 bases). The V end lost 0 bases, the J end lost 2 bases, and 5 bases lay between the germline ends. The CDR3 has 13 amino acids. The germline gives CDR1 SGHDT, CDR2 YYEEEE. The chain's CDR3 is CASSLGQNYGYTF. The CDR3 DNA is TGTGCCAGCAGCTTGGGACAGAACTATGGCTACACCTTC.

This clone was observed a few times. The chain links TRBV7-6 to TRBJ1-2; 7 bases align to TRBD1. The germline gives CDR1 SGHVS, CDR2 FNYEAQ. This CDR3 region has 15 residues. The trim removed 5 bases at V and 1 base at J, leaving 7 bases unmatched. The CDR3 sequence is CASSRGTVNNYGYTF. For the CDR3, the DNA is TGTGCCAGCAGCAGGGGGACAGTGAATAACTATGGCTACACCTTC.

V and J are TRBV19 and TRBJ2-3; TRBD1 is a possible D gene (6 bases). CDR1 and CDR2 from the germline V gene are LNHDA and SQIVND (reference sequence). The CDR3 runs 13 residues. V was trimmed by 6 bases and J by 6 bases, leaving 13 bases between them. CDR3 sequence reads: CASSPQGSDTQYF. CDR3 DNA: TGTGCCAGTAGCCCACAGGGTTCGGATACGCAGTATTTT.

This clone was picked up a small number of times. V is TRBV11-3 and J is TRBJ2-1; D may be TRBD2 (5 bases). CDR3 length: 11 amino acids. CDR1 and CDR2 (germline): SGHNT, YENEEA. V gave up 4 bases and J gave up 13 bases, with 11 bases separating them. DNA of the CDR3: TGTGCCAGCAGCTCCGGGGTCCACCAGTTCTTC. This translates into CASSSGVHQFF.

In DNA form, the CDR3 reads TGTGCCAGCTCACTCCAGGGACAGACCGGCTATGGCTACACCTTC. It yields the protein CASSLQGQTGYGYTF. The rearrangement links TRBV18 to TRBJ1-2; 7 bases line up with TRBD1. The V segment lost 4 bases and the J segment 4 bases; nucleotides outside the gene matches: 9. The CDR3 has 15 residues. Germline values: CDR1 KGHSH, CDR2 LQKENI.

The chain has TRBV4-3 and TRBJ1-1; D may be TRBD1 (5 bases). The germline V gene encodes CDR1 LGHNA and CDR2 YSLEER. V was clipped by 4 bases and J by 1 base, with 13 bases between them. The CDR3 totals 15 residues. For the CDR3, the DNA is TGCGCCAGCAGCCTCTCCGGGGGACGGAACACTGAAGCTTTCTTT. Translated: CASSLSGGRNTEAFF.

The rearrangement links TRBV10-3 to TRBJ1-2; 8 bases are shared with TRBD1. This CDR3 has 16 amino acids. Germline loops: CDR1 ENHRY, CDR2 SYGVKD. The trim removed 1 base at V and 6 bases at J, leaving 10 bases unmatched. The CDR3 spells CAISEFEAGGADGYTF. The CDR3 bases are TGTGCCATCAGTGAGTTTGAGGCAGGGGGCGCCGATGGCTACACCTTC.

The chain couples TRBV7-3 to TRBJ1-1; 8 bases fit TRBD1. Germline V gives CDR1 SGHTA, CDR2 FQGTGA. The CDR3 has 13 amino acids. V shed 3 bases and J 5 bases; nucleotides not matched to a gene: 2. The CDR3 protein is CASSFTGGTEAFF. CDR3 in DNA: TGTGCCAGCAGCTTTACAGGGGGGACTGAAGCTTTCTTT.

The chain has TRBV12-5 and TRBJ2-3, with a possible D match to TRBD1 (5 bases). The length of the CDR3 is 13 residues. Trimming removed 4 bases from V and 2 bases from J, with 7 bases in between. Looked up from germline, CDR1 is LGHNT and CDR2 is FRNRAP. The CDR3 bases are TGTGCTAGTGGTTCGACAGCCACAGATACGCAGTATTTT. Protein sequence: CASGSTATDTQYF.

The chain links TRBV11-2 to TRBJ2-3; possibly TRBD1 for D (6 bases). Trimming shortened V by 0 bases and J by 2 bases, and 12 bases separated the two germline ends. Germline V gene lookup returns CDR1 SGHAT and CDR2 FQNNGV. CDR3 length: 16 residues. The CDR3: CASSLEGGQLTDTQYF. As DNA, the CDR3 is TGTGCCAGCAGCTTAGAAGGAGGACAGCTCACAGATACGCAGTATTTT.

The rearrangement links TRBV4-1 to TRBJ1-1; D is unresolved. Germline values: CDR1 MGHRA, CDR2 YSYEKL. V lost 5 bases to trimming and J lost 1 base, with 11 bases between them. The length of the CDR3 is 14 residues. The CDR3 coding sequence is TGCGCCAGCAGCGTTCTCGAGAGGAACACTGAAGCTTTCTTT. It codes for CASSVLERNTEAFF.

The chain is built from TRBV5-6 and TRBJ1-2, with a possible D match to TRBD1 (5 bases). The V end was cut by 4 bases, the J end by 4 bases, with 11 bases between. Germline CDR1 SGHDT, CDR2 YYEEEE. This CDR3 spans 13 amino acids. CDR3 residues: CASSPDSSYGYTF. The CDR3 nucleotides read TGTGCCAGCAGCCCTGACAGCTCCTATGGCTACACCTTC. Supplemented by reference TRBV5-6 and TRBJ1-2, the full variable domain reads DAGVTQSPTHLIKTRGQQVTLRCSPKSGHDTVSWYQQALGQGPQFIFQYYEEEERQRGNFPDRFSGHQFPNYSSELNVNALLLGDSALYLCASSPDSSYGYTFGSGTRLTVV.

V is TRBV10-2 and J is TRBJ1-5; D not certain. The CDR3 has 15 amino acids. Trimming took 2 bases from V and 2 from J, leaving 10 bases between them. Germline lookup yields CDR1 WSHSY and CDR2 SAAADI. The CDR3 DNA follows: TGCGCCAGCAGTGAGGGCAGGTCGGGCAATCAGCCCCAGCATTTT. Translated: CASSEGRSGNQPQHF.

This chain links TRBV7-2 with TRBJ2-3; a possible D gene is TRBD1 (5 bases). Germline lookup yields CDR1 SGHTA and CDR2 FQGNSA. The CDR3 runs to 16 residues. Trimming pared 4 bases from V and 2 bases from J, leaving 16 bases between. The CDR3 protein is CASSSPAGPDTDTQYF. CDR3 DNA: TGTGCCAGCAGCTCACCCGCAGGGCCTGACACAGATACGCAGTATTTT. The full variable domain, with the rest looked up from reference TRBV7-2 and TRBJ2-3, is GAGVSQSPSNKVTEKGKDVELRCDPISGHTALYWYRQSLGQGLEFLIYFQGNSAPDKSGLPSDRFSAERTGGSVSTLTIQRTQQEDSAVYLCASSSPAGPDTDTQYFGPGTRLTVL.

This chain uses TRBV10-3 with TRBJ2-3, with a possible D match to TRBD2 (6 bases). Germline CDR1 reads ENHRY; CDR2 reads SYGVKD. The CDR3 covers 14 residues. V was shortened by 6 bases and J by 8 bases, with 18 bases between the two germline ends. The CDR3 nucleotides read TGTGCCATCAGATCCCTGGACTACGTGGGTACGCAGTATTTT. Its translation: CAIRSLDYVGTQYF.

The chain is built from TRBV5-4 and TRBJ2-2; TRBD1 matches at 8 bases. Germline V CDR1 and CDR2: SGHNT, YYREEE (reference sequence). CDR3 length equals 16 residues. J gave up 1 base and V 4 bases, and 6 bases lay outside the gene matches. This CDR3 is CASSPWTGLNTGELFF. CDR3 nucleotide sequence: TGTGCCAGCAGCCCGTGGACAGGGTTGAACACCGGGGAGCTGTTTTTT.

Concerning this clone itself: The same CDR3 can be traced to other DNA sequences in this sample. The J gene is TRBJ1-2, the V gene TRBV18; 9 bases are a match to TRBD1. The CDR3 runs 11 residues. After removal of 7 bases from V and 13 bases from J, the junction contained 7 bases not matched to a gene. The germline gives CDR1 KGHSH, CDR2 LQKENI. The CDR3 is CASLGDRAGTF. In DNA, the CDR3 is TGTGCCAGCTTAGGGGACAGGGCGGGCACCTTC. Variable domain in full (rest from reference TRBV18 and TRBJ1-2): NAGVMQNPRHLVRRRGQEARLRCSPMKGHSHVYWYRQLPEEGLKFMVYLQKENIIDESGMPKERFSAEFPKEGPSILRIQQVVRGDSAAYFCASLGDRAGTFGSGTRLTVV.

This chain links TRBV6-2 or TRBV6-3 with TRBJ2-7; 7 bases fit TRBD1. Germline CDR1 MNHEY, CDR2 SVGEGT. V shed 6 bases, J shed 2 bases, and the junction held 10 bases outside the gene matches. This CDR3 spans 15 amino acids. The CDR3 loop is CASSLYGTAPYEQYF. Here the CDR3 DNA reads TGTGCCAGCAGCCTCTACGGGACAGCGCCCTACGAGCAGTACTTC.

V and J are TRBV6-5 and TRBJ1-2; 7 bases align to TRBD1. The V gene end was trimmed by 2 bases and the J gene end by 4 bases; junction bases not matched to a gene: 7. The CDR3 runs 15 residues. The V gene's germline CDR1 is MNHEY and CDR2 SVGAGI. The CDR3 protein is CASSYPGTAFYGYTF. As DNA, the CDR3 is TGTGCCAGCAGTTACCCCGGGACAGCCTTCTATGGCTACACCTTC.

The chain combines TRBV6-5 with TRBJ2-2, with 7 bases identical to TRBD2. V gave up 7 bases and J gave up 4 bases; unmatched junction bases: 3. CDR3 size: 13 residues. Germline loops: CDR1 MNHEY, CDR2 SVGAGI. CDR3 in DNA: TGTGCCAGCATCCGCGGGGGCACCGGGGAGCTGTTTTTT. Translated, it gives CASIRGGTGELFF.